The 32 T cell receptor beta chains below all came from one sample that was sequenced in a study of human T cells and chemical hapten exposure. The time point was: patch test 2, 6 weeks after DPC sensitization. As for treatment: therapeutic diphenylcyclopropenone sensitization with weekly scalp DPC. TCRdb called the RACE reads again in MiXCR, with one record for every CDR3 protein. This sample has about 400,000 distinct CDR3 sequences, with 6% to 7% found just once. Sequenced material: whole blood, taken in connection with sensitization to the hapten diphenylcyclopropenone (DPC). The source of these receptors is a woman aged 18-29 years with alopecia areata. Some clones in this sample may be carry-over from other donors' samples.

This clonotype was seen at least ten times. The gene calls are TRBV20-1 and TRBJ1-2; the D gene is possibly TRBD1 (5 bases). Trimming stripped 1 base from V and 4 bases from J, with 19 bases between. CDR1 is DFQATT and CDR2 is SNEGSKA in the germline V gene (reference sequence). This CDR3 region has 16 residues. The CDR3 coding sequence is TGCAGTGCTAGAGGGTCCTCCCTTCGGGGGACCTATGGCTACACCTTC. Amino acids: CSARGSSLRGTYGYTF.

This clonotype was seen many times. The genes are TRBV21-1 and TRBJ1-5; the DNA was not compared with TRBD1, the D call given in the table. TRBV21-1 counts as a pseudogene. The CDR3 is 16 amino acids. The CDR3 loop reads CASSNLLGAAYQPQHF. CDR3 bases: TGTGCCAGCAGCAACCTGTTAGGGGCAGCCTATCAGCCCCAGCATTTT.

At least ten counts were recorded for this clonotype. The V call is TRBV29-1, the J call TRBJ1-1; 8 bases line up with TRBD1. Per the germline V gene, CDR1 is SQVTM and CDR2 is ANQGSEA. This CDR3 contains 14 residues. Germline trimming cut 3 bases from V and 3 bases from J; bases unmatched to any gene: 6. CDR3 protein: CSVEGTGPYTEAFF. For the CDR3, the DNA is TGCAGCGTTGAGGGGACAGGACCCTACACTGAAGCTTTCTTT.

The V call is TRBV4-1, the J call TRBJ2-7; 7 nucleotides match TRBD1. The CDR3 has 15 amino acids. Germline V gene sequence: CDR1 MGHRA, CDR2 YSYEKL. The trim removed 2 bases at V and 5 bases at J, leaving 9 bases unmatched. This chain's CDR3 is CASSQTPGGPDEQYF. CDR3 in DNA: TGCGCCAGCAGCCAAACCCCAGGGGGTCCCGACGAGCAGTACTTC.

CDR3: CASSESGHLTEAFF. CDR3 nucleotide sequence: TGTGCCAGCAGTGAATCTGGTCATCTCACTGAAGCTTTCTTT. The rearrangement joins TRBV25-1 to TRBJ1-1, with no clear D. CDR1 and CDR2 (germline): MGHDK, SYGVNS. V was trimmed by 1 base and J by 4 bases, leaving 10 bases between them. This CDR3 is built from 14 residues.

The sample holds many counts of this clonotype. The chain employs TRBV7-9 and TRBJ1-5; D is unresolved. The V and J ends lost 2 bases and 7 bases respectively, with 9 bases between them. The CDR3 is 13 amino acids. Germline V gene sequence: CDR1 SEHNR, CDR2 FQNEAQ (reference sequence). CDR3 bases: TGTGCCAGCAGCTTAAGTTTTGGACAGCCCCAGCATTTT. Its translation is CASSLSFGQPQHF.

There are a few counts of this clonotype. The chain carries TRBV6-1 and TRBJ1-1; D ambiguous. CDR1 is MNHNS and CDR2 is SASEGT in the germline V gene. The CDR3 is made up of 14 amino acids. Trimming stripped 1 base from V and 3 bases from J, with 9 bases between. DNA of the CDR3: TGTGCCAGCAGTGAAGGCAACACTCACACTGAAGCTTTCTTT. Amino acid sequence: CASSEGNTHTEAFF.

This clonotype came up many times. The chain couples TRBV20-1 to TRBJ2-1; 12 nucleotides align to TRBD2. V gave up 0 bases and J gave up 0 bases; unmatched junction bases: 9. The CDR3 is made up of 19 amino acids. Germline V gives CDR1 DFQATT, CDR2 SNEGSKA (reference sequence). DNA for the CDR3: TGCAGTGCTAGAGATTGGCTAGCGGGGGGGCAGGGCTCCTACAATGAGCAGTTCTTC. Translation: CSARDWLAGGQGSYNEQFF.

J is TRBJ2-1 and V is TRBV4-1; D unclear. The CDR3 is 17 residues long. With 0 bases removed from V and 8 bases from J, the gap between germline ends came to 20 bases. The germline CDR1 and CDR2 sequences are MGHRA and YSYEKL. The CDR3 region is CASSQDHQFDVDDEQFF. The CDR3 nucleotides read TGCGCCAGCAGCCAAGATCACCAGTTTGACGTGGACGATGAGCAGTTCTTC.

This clonotype was seen more than once but under ten times. The rearrangement uses TRBV12-3 or TRBV12-4 and TRBJ2-3; perhaps TRBD2 as D (6 bases). CDR3 length equals 15 residues. Trimming shortened V by 10 bases and J by 8 bases, and 25 bases separated the two germline ends. This chain's CDR3 is CANSLRDSIGFTQYF. CDR3 coding DNA: TGTGCCAACTCACTCCGGGACTCCATCGGATTTACGCAGTATTTT.

This clonotype was counted many times. The rearrangement links TRBV18 to TRBJ1-1; 7 nucleotides align to TRBD1. The CDR3 consists of 14 residues. The germline gives CDR1 KGHSH, CDR2 LQKENI. V shed 3 bases, J shed 4 bases, and the junction held 5 bases outside the gene matches. Here the CDR3 DNA reads TGTGCCAGCTCACCCATCAGGGGGGCCACTGAAGCTTTCTTT. It yields the protein CASSPIRGATEAFF.

The J gene is TRBJ1-5, the V gene TRBV5-1; D perhaps matches TRBD1 (5 bases). The length of the CDR3 is 15 residues. The V gene lost 0 bases and the J gene lost 1 base, with 8 bases spanning the gap. Germline CDR1 SGHRS, CDR2 YFSETQ. The CDR3 nucleotides read TGCGCCAGCAGCTTGGGAGGGGAGAGCAATCAGCCCCAGCATTTT. This encodes CASSLGGESNQPQHF. The whole variable domain, filled in from reference TRBV5-1 and TRBJ1-5, reads KAGVTQTPRYLIKTRGQQVTLSCSPISGHRSVSWYQQTPGQGLQFLFEYFSETQRNKGNFPGRFSGRQFSNSRSEMNVSTLELGDSALYLCASSLGGESNQPQHFGDGTRLSIL.

V usage is TRBV4-3 and J usage is TRBJ1-1, with D perhaps TRBD1 (6 bases). V was cut by 0 bases and J by 1 base, with 12 bases left in between. The CDR3 has 16 amino acids. CDR1 LGHNA and CDR2 YSLEER come from the germline V gene. The CDR3 region is CASSQDPPGANTEAFF. The CDR3 coding sequence is TGCGCCAGCAGCCAAGATCCTCCGGGGGCGAACACTGAAGCTTTCTTT.

This clonotype was seen ten or more times. CDR3 DNA: TGTGCCAGCAGTGGTGAAGTGCGGGGGCGCTTAATCGGATCACCCCTCCACTTT. Translated, it gives CASSGEVRGRLIGSPLHF. The chain carries TRBV6-1 and TRBJ1-6; the D gene is possibly TRBD1 (6 bases). The CDR3 totals 18 residues. V was trimmed by 4 bases and J by 10 bases, leaving 26 bases between them. Germline V CDR1 and CDR2: MNHNS, SASEGT.

This clonotype showed up many times. Written as DNA, the CDR3 is TGTGCCAGCTCACCGGAGGCTATAGGAGGCGAGCAGTACTTC. Protein: CASSPEAIGGEQYF. The J gene is TRBJ2-7, the V gene TRBV18; possibly TRBD2 for D (5 bases). The germline V gene has CDR1 KGHSH and CDR2 LQKENI. The CDR3 runs 14 residues. The V and J ends lost 3 bases and 6 bases respectively, with 15 bases between them.

There are a few counts of this clonotype. This chain links TRBV28 with TRBJ2-7; 9 bases match TRBD2. V lost 5 bases and J lost 5; bases outside the gene matches: 16. The CDR3 is made up of 17 amino acids. Looked up from germline, CDR1 is MDHEN and CDR2 is SYDVKM. The CDR3 loop reads CASSPPRASGVKDEQYF. CDR3 sequence (DNA): TGTGCCAGCAGTCCTCCCCGAGCTAGCGGGGTGAAGGACGAGCAGTACTTC.

This clonotype was detected many times. V gene TRBV20-1 combines with J gene TRBJ2-3; D might be TRBD1 (6 bases). Trimming left V 0 bases short and J 2 bases short, with 15 bases between. From germline, CDR1 is DFQATT and CDR2 SNEGSKA (reference sequence). The CDR3 has 16 residues. CDR3 coding DNA: TGCAGTGCTAGAGACTTTCTGGGGACACCCACAGATACGCAGTATTTT. Amino acids: CSARDFLGTPTDTQYF.

The sample holds a few counts of this clonotype. CDR3 nucleotide sequence: TGTGCCAGCAGCCAGGCGGCCCGGGCTAGCGGGAGTAATTTTGAGCAGTTCTTC. Translated, it gives CASSQAARASGSNFEQFF. J is TRBJ2-1 and V is TRBV14; 10 nucleotides line up with TRBD2. The CDR3 totals 18 residues. Germline assignment: CDR1 SGHDN and CDR2 FVKESK. Unmatched junction bases numbered 17, after V lost 3 bases and J lost 9 bases.

This clonotype was counted only a few times. The chain joins TRBV4-3 to TRBJ2-7; the match to TRBD1 covers 7 bases. Germline V CDR1 and CDR2: LGHNA, YSLEER. J lost 6 bases, V lost 4 bases, and 9 bases had no gene match. This CDR3 has 14 amino acids. The CDR3, as DNA: TGCGCCAGCAGCCCGACGAGGGGGCGGCGCGAGCAGTACTTC. It encodes CASSPTRGRREQYF.

This clonotype was seen a few times. V gene TRBV5-8 combines with J gene TRBJ1-1; 9 positions agree with TRBD1. V trimming: 9 bases; J trimming: 0 bases; junction bases outside the gene matches: 6. Germline loops: CDR1 SGHTS, CDR2 YDEGEE. This CDR3 is 14 amino acids long. CDR3 sequence: CATQGTGMNTEAFF. DNA for the CDR3: TGTGCCACCCAAGGGACAGGGATGAACACTGAAGCTTTCTTT.

J is TRBJ2-5 and V is TRBV7-2, with D perhaps TRBD2 (7 bases). With 4 bases removed from V and 2 bases from J, the gap between germline ends came to 14 bases. This CDR3 comprises 15 residues. The germline CDR1 and CDR2 sequences are SGHTA and FQGNSA. In nucleotides, the CDR3 is TGTGCCAGCAGCTCGAATAGGGGGGGACAAGAGACCCAGTACTTC. Its protein is CASSSNRGGQETQYF.

This clonotype was picked up many times. The J gene is TRBJ2-3, the V gene TRBV5-6, with TRBD2 matching 7 bases. The germline gives CDR1 SGHDT, CDR2 YYEEEE. The CDR3 contains 14 residues. V lost 2 bases and J lost 2; bases outside the gene matches: 2. CDR3 sequence reads: CASSLAGLTDTQYF. As DNA, the CDR3 is TGTGCCAGCAGCTTAGCGGGGCTCACAGATACGCAGTATTTT.

Only a few counts were recorded for this clonotype. The J gene is TRBJ2-1, the V gene TRBV20-1; TRBD1 matches at 8 bases. J lost 6 bases, V lost 5 bases, and 9 bases had no gene match. Germline loops: CDR1 DFQATT, CDR2 SNEGSKA (reference sequence). The CDR3 sequence is 14 residues long. CDR3 sequence (DNA): TGCAGTGCTCTCCGACAGGGGTCGGGCAATGAGCAGTTCTTC. Amino acids: CSALRQGSGNEQFF.

This clonotype occurred a few times. The chain links TRBV6-1 to TRBJ2-2; D is ambiguous. Per germline, CDR1 MNHNS and CDR2 SASEGT. The CDR3 length is 13 residues. V shed 11 bases and J shed 1 base, with 11 bases lying between them. The CDR3 loop reads CALNVMNTGELFF. The CDR3 DNA reads TGTGCCCTAAACGTGATGAACACCGGGGAGCTGTTTTTT.

This clonotype has only a few counts. CDR3 amino acids: CASRWSAVSKANYGYTF. CDR3 DNA: TGTGCCAGCAGATGGTCGGCCGTGAGCAAGGCTAACTATGGCTACACCTTC. The chain combines TRBV5-5 with TRBJ1-2; D remains unclear. This CDR3 is built from 17 residues. The germline V and J ends were trimmed by 5 bases and 0 bases, with 20 bases remaining between them. Germline V gene sequence: CDR1 SGHKS, CDR2 YYEKEE (reference sequence).

A few counts support this clonotype. This chain connects TRBV5-6 to TRBJ1-1; 8 bases are shared with TRBD1. V was clipped by 3 bases and J by 1 base; unmatched bases: 11. The CDR3 runs to 17 residues. Germline values: CDR1 SGHDT, CDR2 YYEEEE. In DNA, the CDR3 is TGTGCCAGCAGCTCCGTGGCCAGGGGGCTTGGGAACACTGAAGCTTTCTTT. It codes for CASSSVARGLGNTEAFF.

This clonotype occurred a few times. This chain joins TRBV5-1 and TRBJ2-1; 9 bases align to TRBD2. CDR1 is SGHRS, CDR2 YFSETQ, per germline. V lost 7 bases to trimming and J lost 10 bases; unmatched junction nucleotides: 15. The CDR3 has 15 amino acids. This CDR3 reads CASADSGGLQWEQFF. CDR3 in DNA: TGCGCCAGCGCAGATAGCGGGGGCCTACAATGGGAGCAGTTCTTC.

This clonotype was seen at least ten times. The chain recombines TRBV20-1 with TRBJ1-4; D is possibly TRBD1 (6 bases). V dropped 6 bases and J dropped 7 bases, with 15 bases sitting between them. The CDR3 is made up of 13 amino acids. The germline V gene encodes CDR1 DFQATT and CDR2 SNEGSKA (reference sequence). CDR3 sequence: CSARLGGFEKLFF. CDR3 in DNA: TGCAGTGCCCGCCTGGGGGGCTTTGAAAAACTGTTTTTT.

This sequence joins TRBV24-1 and TRBJ2-3; 7 nucleotides align to TRBD2. After removal of 4 bases from V and 4 bases from J, the junction contained 4 bases not matched to a gene. This CDR3 is built from 14 residues. Germline CDR1 KGHDR, CDR2 SFDVKD. The CDR3 DNA reads TGTGCCACCAGTGAACCGGGACTATCAGATACGCAGTATTTT. Residues: CATSEPGLSDTQYF.

J is TRBJ1-4 and V is TRBV7-9; D gene ambiguous. The CDR3 covers 15 residues. The V and J ends lost 7 bases and 0 bases respectively, with 12 bases between them. Germline V lookup: CDR1 SEHNR, CDR2 FQNEAQ (reference sequence). DNA for the CDR3: TGTGCCAGCACCCCTCGTGATCCAACTAATGAAAAACTGTTTTTT. This codes for CASTPRDPTNEKLFF.

This clonotype was seen repeatedly, ten times or more. The chain joins TRBV6-1 to TRBJ1-1; tentative D call: TRBD1 (5 bases). CDR1 and CDR2 from the germline V gene are MNHNS and SASEGT. The V and J ends lost 7 bases and 0 bases respectively, with 18 bases between them. CDR3 size: 16 residues. The CDR3 DNA reads as TGTGCCAGCACTTTAAAGACGGGGACGTTGAACACTGAAGCTTTCTTT. Translation: CASTLKTGTLNTEAFF.

This clonotype was seen ten or more times. The genes are TRBV12-3 or TRBV12-4 and TRBJ1-4; unclear D gene. This CDR3 spans 15 amino acids. V lost 3 bases to trimming and J lost 0 bases, with 8 bases between them. The chain's CDR3 is CASSLGVATNEKLFF. The CDR3 DNA is TGTGCCAGCAGTTTGGGAGTTGCAACTAATGAAAAACTGTTTTTT.